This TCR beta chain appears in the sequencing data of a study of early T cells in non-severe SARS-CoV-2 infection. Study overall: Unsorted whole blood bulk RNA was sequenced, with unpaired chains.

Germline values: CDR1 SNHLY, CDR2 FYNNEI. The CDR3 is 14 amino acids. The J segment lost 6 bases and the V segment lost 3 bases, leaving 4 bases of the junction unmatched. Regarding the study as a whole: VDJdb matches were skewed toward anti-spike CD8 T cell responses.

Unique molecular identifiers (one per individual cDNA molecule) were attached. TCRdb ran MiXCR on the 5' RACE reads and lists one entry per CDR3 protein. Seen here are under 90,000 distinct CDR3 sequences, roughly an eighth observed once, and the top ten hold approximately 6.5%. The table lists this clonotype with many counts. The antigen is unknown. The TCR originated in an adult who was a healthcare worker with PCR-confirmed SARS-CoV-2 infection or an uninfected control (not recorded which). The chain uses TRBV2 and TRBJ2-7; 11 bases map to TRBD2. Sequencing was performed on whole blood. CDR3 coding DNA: TGTGCCAGCAGTGATAGCGGGAGGGTGGCCGAGCAGTACTTC. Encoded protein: CASSDSGRVAEQYF.